Listed below are T cell receptor beta chains from one sample, sequenced in a study of OX40 agonist ivuxolimab in advanced cancers. The protocol was immunoSEQ multiplex PCR, while the TCRdb copy is restricted to in-frame clones and leaves out a portion. This table holds approximately 74,000 clones, about 85% found once. This specimen was CD4+ or CD8+ T cells sorted from blood, taken in a trial of the OX40 agonist ivuxolimab. The origin of the receptors is an adult with an advanced solid tumor such as melanoma, head and neck, liver or kidney cancer. The CDR3 runs from the conserved cysteine through the conserved F or W. The order of the fields is CDR3 protein, V gene, D gene, J gene. D genes are given only for firm matches.

CDR3aa: CASSIVRGSRTDTQYF
v_gene: TRBV19
d_gene: TRBD2
j_gene: TRBJ2-3

CDR3aa: CASSRDAYEQYF
v_gene: TRBV4-2
d_gene: .
j_gene: TRBJ2-7

CDR3aa: CASRAGSEGSPLHF
v_gene: TRBV6-1
d_gene: .
j_gene: TRBJ1-6

CDR3aa: CASSQFPSYNEQFF
v_gene: TRBV14
d_gene: .
j_gene: TRBJ2-1

CDR3aa: CASSLLAGEQFF
v_gene: TRBV6-6
d_gene: TRBD2
j_gene: TRBJ2-1

CDR3aa: CSVYRTSGGGGELFF
v_gene: TRBV29-1
d_gene: TRBD2
j_gene: TRBJ2-2

CDR3aa: CASRGDGQNTEAFF
v_gene: TRBV6-5
d_gene: .
j_gene: TRBJ1-1

CDR3aa: CASSSAGGAQYEQYF
v_gene: TRBV7-2
d_gene: TRBD2
j_gene: TRBJ2-7

CDR3aa: CASSNFPPSGGTYEQYF
v_gene: TRBV21-1
d_gene: .
j_gene: TRBJ2-7

CDR3aa: CASSAVDSPYNSPLHF
v_gene: TRBV9
d_gene: .
j_gene: TRBJ1-6

CDR3aa: CASSYGTTREQFF
v_gene: TRBV6-5
d_gene: .
j_gene: TRBJ2-1

CDR3aa: CASSIGGGIQSSGGYTF
v_gene: TRBV19
d_gene: .
j_gene: TRBJ1-2

CDR3aa: CASSQTGFGRATDTQYF
v_gene: TRBV4-1
d_gene: TRBD2
j_gene: TRBJ2-3

CDR3aa: CASGLVKRGVLAGGPSTDTQYF
v_gene: TRBV12-5
d_gene: TRBD2
j_gene: TRBJ2-3

CDR3aa: CASSLETGNQPQHF
v_gene: TRBV7-2
d_gene: .
j_gene: TRBJ1-5

CDR3aa: CASSGLARETQYF
v_gene: TRBV19
d_gene: TRBD2
j_gene: TRBJ2-5

CDR3aa: CASRSTGNTQYF
v_gene: TRBV5-1
d_gene: TRBD1
j_gene: TRBJ2-3

CDR3aa: CASRERDSSDGYTF
v_gene: TRBV2
d_gene: TRBD1
j_gene: TRBJ1-2

CDR3aa: CACRRGGLYEKLFF
v_gene: TRBV30
d_gene: .
j_gene: TRBJ1-4

CDR3aa: CASSEVDRFTETQYF
v_gene: TRBV6-1
d_gene: .
j_gene: TRBJ2-5

CDR3aa: CASSLAPGLAGGQETQYF
v_gene: TRBV7-8
d_gene: TRBD2
j_gene: TRBJ2-5

CDR3aa: CSVAASDYGYTF
v_gene: TRBV29-1
d_gene: .
j_gene: TRBJ1-2

CDR3aa: CAASAADTQYF
v_gene: TRBV6-1
d_gene: .
j_gene: TRBJ2-3

CDR3aa: CASSSGQYTGELFF
v_gene: TRBV25-1
d_gene: TRBD1
j_gene: TRBJ2-2

CDR3aa: CASSPSQGETQYF
v_gene: TRBV6-1
d_gene: .
j_gene: TRBJ2-5

CDR3aa: CASSTHLNTEAFF
v_gene: TRBV9
d_gene: .
j_gene: TRBJ1-1

CDR3aa: CASRRDFLSYEQYF
v_gene: TRBV7-8
d_gene: .
j_gene: TRBJ2-7

CDR3aa: CASSLVNRGGGYTF
v_gene: TRBV7-2
d_gene: TRBD1
j_gene: TRBJ1-2

CDR3aa: CASSLWDSGNTIYF
v_gene: TRBV7-9
d_gene: .
j_gene: TRBJ1-3

CDR3aa: CASSPPGTSGTYEQYF
v_gene: TRBV18
d_gene: TRBD2
j_gene: TRBJ2-7

CDR3aa: CASSQDGRGQETQYF
v_gene: TRBV4-3
d_gene: TRBD1
j_gene: TRBJ2-5

CDR3aa: CASSLKGISGANVLTF
v_gene: TRBV28
d_gene: .
j_gene: TRBJ2-6